This T cell receptor beta chain was observed in a study of blood T cell repertoires in COVID-19. Data came from immunoSEQ multiplex PCR; TCRdb stores just in-frame clones and leaves some out. The sample lists 180,000 or so clones, about 85% seen once, with around a sixth in the top ten. CDR1 is KGHDR, CDR2 SFDVKD, per germline. V shed 8 bases and J shed 4 bases, with 19 bases lying between them. This CDR3 is built from 15 residues. Recruited during active infection, patients (from Seattle) were subsequently followed longitudinally. The TCR comes from a person aged 70 to 85 with COVID-19, enrolled during active disease. The source material was peripheral blood. V usage is TRBV24-1 and J usage is TRBJ1-1, with D perhaps matching TRBD1 (5 bases). The CDR3, as DNA: TGTGCCACCACTGCGGGACCTTTAGGGCTCACTGAAGCTTTCTTT. The encoded protein is CATTAGPLGLTEAFF.